The clone carrying this T cell receptor beta chain was recorded a few times. Its specificity is not known. This sample is drawn from a study of post-analysis software for immune sequencing data. Findings and caveats of the study: Patients with multiple sclerosis recorded significantly lower normalized Chao1 diversity than controls, the study found. F-measure co-clustering was strong for batch-matched samples. With TRBV5-6, TRBV5-1 and TRBV20-1 included, about five TRBV segments were more frequent in patients than in controls.

Incorporated into the TCR beta cDNA libraries were unique molecular identifiers, which served to reduce PCR and sequencing biases. TCRdb called the PCR reads again in MiXCR, with one record for every CDR3 protein. The data show under 650,000 distinct CDR3 sequences, 44% seen once. The V gene end was trimmed by 4 bases and the J gene end by 2 bases; junction bases not matched to a gene: 6. The CDR3 runs 16 residues. The sequence was obtained from a girl aged 10 to 17 with multiple sclerosis. The chain links TRBV12-3 or TRBV12-4 to TRBJ2-5; 11 bases are shared with TRBD2. Material: blood. In DNA form, the CDR3 reads TGTGCCAGCAGTTCGGAGACTAGCGGGATTCAAGAGACCCAGTACTTC. Encoded protein: CASSSETSGIQETQYF.